These 27 T cell receptor beta chains were all obtained from the same sample, sequenced in a study of T cells in Graves' hyperthyroidism and ophthalmopathy. Amplification of TCR beta CDR3 regions used RNA as the template. The primer set for the first-round RT-PCR of the TCR CDR3 was HTBI. TCRdb re-analysed the multiplex PCR reads in MiXCR, keeping a single row per CDR3 protein. The repertoire holds 500,000 to 750,000 distinct CDR3 sequences, around 14% seen once, with 7.3% in the top ten. Sequenced: blood. The receptors were sampled from a woman younger than 45 with Graves' hyperthyroidism.

This clonotype has more than one count but fewer than ten. The rearrangement joins TRBV5-1 to TRBJ2-7; D might be TRBD1 (5 bases). The CDR3 runs to 14 residues. The V gene lost 0 bases and the J gene lost 3 bases, with 10 bases spanning the gap. CDR1 and CDR2 (germline): SGHRS, YFSETQ. The CDR3: CASSLGREGYEQYF. The DNA of the CDR3 is TGCGCCAGCAGCTTGGGCAGGGAAGGCTACGAGCAGTACTTC.

There are many counts of this clonotype. The chain couples TRBV28 to TRBJ1-1; tentatively, D is TRBD1 (5 bases). Germline assignment: CDR1 MDHEN and CDR2 SYDVKM. V lost 4 bases, J lost 0 bases, and 9 bases lay in between. This CDR3 is 14 amino acids long. The CDR3 spells CASSSQGLNTEAFF. In DNA, the CDR3 is TGTGCCAGCAGTTCTCAGGGCCTGAACACTGAAGCTTTCTTT.

There are a few counts of this clonotype. The rearrangement joins TRBV12-3 or TRBV12-4 to TRBJ2-7; perhaps TRBD2 as D (6 bases). Trimming took 3 bases from V and 4 from J, leaving 13 bases between them. The CDR3 sequence is 14 residues long. The CDR3 bases are TGTGCCAGCAGTTTTCAAGCGGGCGTTTACGAGCAGTACTTC. Protein sequence: CASSFQAGVYEQYF.

This clonotype appeared a few times. The chain carries TRBV27 and TRBJ2-7; the match to TRBD1 covers 8 bases. The germline V gene has CDR1 MNHEY and CDR2 SMNVEV (reference sequence). V was pared by 4 bases and J by 2 bases, with 10 bases of the junction left unmatched. The CDR3 covers 16 residues. The CDR3 sequence: CASSSYQTGVTYEQYF. The CDR3 DNA is TGTGCCAGCAGTTCCTACCAGACAGGGGTGACCTACGAGCAGTACTTC.

In its sample, this clonotype was seen many times. The gene calls are TRBV12-3 or TRBV12-4 and TRBJ1-5; no clear D. The CDR3 extends over 13 amino acids. Trimming shortened V by 2 bases and J by 5 bases, and 7 bases separated the two germline ends. The CDR3 bases are TGTGCCAGCAGTTTACAGGTTGATCAGCCCCAGCATTTT. Amino acids: CASSLQVDQPQHF.

This clonotype was counted at least ten times. The CDR3 spells CASSQVQGAYEQYF. The CDR3 DNA follows: TGTGCCAGCAGCCAAGTACAGGGGGCCTACGAGCAGTACTTC. V gene TRBV14 combines with J gene TRBJ2-7; 8 bases fit TRBD1. With 1 base clipped from V and 2 bases from J, the junction kept 1 base outside the gene matches. CDR3 length equals 14 residues. CDR1 is SGHDN and CDR2 is FVKESK in the germline V gene.

Many counts were recorded for this clonotype. The chain uses TRBV5-6 and TRBJ2-7, with 11 positions matching TRBD2. CDR1 is SGHDT and CDR2 is YYEEEE in the germline V gene. The CDR3 contains 15 residues. V gave up 4 bases and J gave up 4 bases; unmatched junction bases: 7. The CDR3 nucleotides are TGTGCCAGCAGCGGGACTAGCGGAACCAGGTACGAGCAGTACTTC. As protein: CASSGTSGTRYEQYF. The whole variable domain, filled in from reference TRBV5-6 and TRBJ2-7, reads DAGVTQSPTHLIKTRGQQVTLRCSPKSGHDTVSWYQQALGQGPQFIFQYYEEEERQRGNFPDRFSGHQFPNYSSELNVNALLLGDSALYLCASSGTSGTRYEQYFGPGTRLTVT.

This clonotype was counted only a few times. The chain links TRBV19 to TRBJ1-3, with 10 bases matching TRBD1. Losses at the gene ends were 7 bases for V and 0 bases for J; bases not matched to a gene: 6. Germline CDR1 reads LNHDA; CDR2 reads SQIVND (reference sequence). This CDR3 has 16 amino acids. CDR3 sequence (DNA): TGTGCCAGTAAACGACAGGGGGCATTCTCTGGAAACACCATATATTTT. Translated, it gives CASKRQGAFSGNTIYF.

Ten or more counts support this clonotype. This chain's CDR3 is CASSLGGVREQYF. The CDR3 bases are TGTGCCAGCAGCCTGGGGGGGGTACGAGAGCAGTACTTC. This chain joins TRBV7-8 and TRBJ2-7; 7 nucleotides align to TRBD2. Germline trimming cut 5 bases from V and 7 bases from J; bases unmatched to any gene: 8. Germline V gene sequence: CDR1 SGHVS, CDR2 FQNEAQ. The CDR3 contains 13 residues.

This clonotype was observed a few times. V gene TRBV19 combines with J gene TRBJ2-2, with 12 bases aligning to TRBD2. The germline gives CDR1 LNHDA, CDR2 SQIVND (reference sequence). The CDR3 is 15 residues long. J gave up 6 bases and V 4 bases, and 3 bases lay outside the gene matches. Here the CDR3 reads CASSTTSGSSGELFF. The DNA of the CDR3 is TGTGCCAGTAGTACGACTAGCGGGAGTTCCGGGGAGCTGTTTTTT.

In this sample, this clonotype turned up a few times. The genes are TRBV20-1 and TRBJ1-5; the D is unclear. Germline CDR1 and CDR2: DFQATT and SNEGSKA (reference sequence). V was shortened by 3 bases and J by 7 bases, with 7 bases between the two germline ends. The CDR3 extends over 11 amino acids. The CDR3 DNA follows: TGCAGTGCTAGTGTGGGGCAGCCCCAGCATTTT. It specifies CSASVGQPQHF.

The chain carries TRBV27 and TRBJ2-2, with D tentatively TRBD1 (6 bases). Germline V CDR1 and CDR2: MNHEY, SMNVEV (reference sequence). This CDR3 contains 17 residues. Trimming cost V 6 bases and J 0 bases, with 17 bases left between them. The CDR3 region has the DNA TGTGCCAGCAGCCCCGGCAGGGGCGGGCCGAACACCGGGGAGCTGTTTTTT. Translated, it gives CASSPGRGGPNTGELFF.

The table lists this clonotype with many counts. The chain recombines TRBV2 with TRBJ2-5, with TRBD2 matching 7 bases. The J segment lost 0 bases and the V segment lost 1 base, leaving 20 bases of the junction unmatched. There are 21 residues in the CDR3. The germline V gene encodes CDR1 SNHLY and CDR2 FYNNEI. The CDR3 sequence is CASSEDVAGGIEVSDQETQYF. CDR3 nucleotide sequence: TGTGCCAGCAGTGAAGACGTCGCCGGGGGGATCGAAGTTTCGGACCAAGAGACCCAGTACTTC.

The rearrangement joins TRBV6-2 or TRBV6-3 to TRBJ2-7; 8 positions match TRBD1. The CDR3 spans 14 residues. From germline, CDR1 is MNHEY and CDR2 SVGEGT. V lost 5 bases to trimming and J lost 7 bases; unmatched junction nucleotides: 10. The CDR3 DNA reads as TGTGCCAGCAGTATCCAGGGGGCAGCGTGGGAGCAGTACTTC. As protein: CASSIQGAAWEQYF.

The DNA of the CDR3 is TGTGCCACCCGGGGAAGTGGGCAGCCCTACGAGCAGTACTTC. Amino acid sequence: CATRGSGQPYEQYF. V gene TRBV15 combines with J gene TRBJ2-7, with D possibly TRBD2 on 5 matching bases. The length of the CDR3 is 14 residues. Looked up from germline, CDR1 is LNHNV and CDR2 is YYDKDF (reference sequence). V was pared by 8 bases and J by 2 bases, with 16 bases between.

This clonotype has at least ten counts. The gene calls are TRBV5-6 and TRBJ2-3, with D perhaps matching TRBD2 (6 bases). The CDR3 consists of 14 residues. V lost 4 bases, J lost 4 bases, and 13 bases lay in between. Per germline, CDR1 SGHDT and CDR2 YYEEEE. CDR3 sequence reads: CASSQGLWADTQYF. For the CDR3, the DNA is TGTGCCAGCAGCCAGGGACTGTGGGCAGATACGCAGTATTTT.

This chain links TRBV2 with TRBJ1-4; D call uncertain. V gave up 3 bases and J gave up 4 bases, with 3 bases separating them. Per germline, CDR1 SNHLY and CDR2 FYNNEI. The CDR3 loop spans 12 amino acids. CDR3 region: CASSDHNEKLFF. The CDR3 DNA is TGTGCCAGCAGTGACCATAATGAAAAACTGTTTTTT.

This clonotype turned up a few times. The chain joins TRBV7-3 to TRBJ2-5; D perhaps matches TRBD2 (6 bases). The germline V gene encodes CDR1 SGHTA and CDR2 FQGTGA. Deletions cut 2 bases from V and 5 bases from J, with 15 bases between. The CDR3 has 15 amino acids. DNA for the CDR3: TGTGCCAGCAGCTTAGGGCACGGGAGTTCTGAGACCCAGTACTTC. Translation gives CASSLGHGSSETQYF.

The rearrangement links TRBV15 to TRBJ2-5, with a weak D call TRBD1 (6 bases). The germline gives CDR1 LNHNV, CDR2 YYDKDF (reference sequence). The CDR3 runs 14 residues. V lost 0 bases to trimming and J lost 7 bases, with 12 bases between them. The CDR3 nucleotides read TGTGCCACCAGCAGAGAATCACAGGGAGTGACCCAGTACTTC. It translates to CATSRESQGVTQYF.

This clonotype was detected many times. The V gene is TRBV27, the J gene TRBJ2-7, with 7 positions matching TRBD2. The V gene's germline CDR1 is MNHEY and CDR2 SMNVEV (reference sequence). V lost 8 bases, J lost 4 bases, and 8 bases stayed unmatched. The CDR3 totals 13 residues. This chain's CDR3 is CASGLVGGYEQYF. The CDR3 DNA follows: TGTGCCAGCGGACTAGTGGGGGGATACGAGCAGTACTTC.

Note on this clonotype: No conserved phenylalanine or tryptophan is present at the end of the CDR3, so a read error is the likely explanation. The V and J genes are TRBV12-3 or TRBV12-4 and TRBJ2-7, with D possibly matching TRBD2 (5 bases). The CDR3 sequence is 14 residues long. V was pared by 2 bases and J by 0 bases, with 8 bases between. CDR3 protein: CASSLKEASYEQYS. As DNA, the CDR3 is TGTGCCAGCAGTTTAAAGGAGGCCTCCTACGAGCAGTACTCC.

A few counts support this clonotype. The DNA for the CDR3 is TGTGCCAGCAGGCGATCAGGGGGGTCGAATTCACCCCTCCACTTT. It is translated as CASRRSGGSNSPLHF. V is TRBV2 and J is TRBJ1-6; TRBD1 aligns across 7 bases. Germline V gives CDR1 SNHLY, CDR2 FYNNEI. J gave up 7 bases and V 6 bases, and 9 bases lay outside the gene matches. This CDR3 has 15 amino acids. Complete variable domain (other parts from reference TRBV2 and TRBJ1-6): EPEVTQTPSHQVTQMGQEVILRCVPISNHLYFYWYRQILGQKVEFLVSFYNNEISEKSEIFDDQFSVERPDGSNFTLKIRSTKLEDSAMYFCASRRSGGSNSPLHFGNGTRLTVT.

There are many counts of this clonotype. The chain joins TRBV12-3 or TRBV12-4 to TRBJ1-2; D is uncertain. The CDR3 is 13 amino acids. The V gene lost 1 base and the J gene lost 5 bases, with 8 bases spanning the gap. The CDR3 DNA is TGTGCCAGCAGTTTAGGACCCGGGTATGGCTACACCTTC. Translating it yields CASSLGPGYGYTF.

The sample holds many counts of this clonotype. V gene TRBV10-3 combines with J gene TRBJ1-1; no clear D. The CDR3 is made up of 12 amino acids. In germline, CDR1 is ENHRY, CDR2 SYGVKD. The V and J ends lost 3 bases and 8 bases respectively, with 10 bases between them. Here the CDR3 DNA reads TGTGCCATCAGTGAAGTGGGAAAAGAAGCTTTCTTT. Translating it yields CAISEVGKEAFF.

This chain links TRBV30 with TRBJ2-3, with TRBD2 identical over 9 bases. The V segment lost 0 bases and the J segment 2 bases; nucleotides outside the gene matches: 6. Germline V CDR1 and CDR2: GTSNPN, SVGIG (reference sequence). The CDR3 covers 16 residues. The CDR3 loop reads CAWSVHLAGNTDTQYF. CDR3 DNA sequence: TGTGCCTGGAGTGTCCACCTAGCGGGGAACACAGATACGCAGTATTTT. The full variable domain, in which reference TRBV30 and TRBJ2-3 provide the parts outside the CDR3, is SQTIHQWPATLVQPVGSPLSLECTVEGTSNPNLYWYRQAAGRGLQLLFYSVGIGQISSEVPQNLSASRPQDRQFILSSKKLLLSDSGFYLCAWSVHLAGNTDTQYFGPGTRLTVL.

V usage is TRBV27 and J usage is TRBJ1-5; the D gene is possibly TRBD1 (6 bases). This CDR3 has 14 amino acids. Germline CDR1 is MNHEY and CDR2 is SMNVEV (reference sequence). With 6 bases removed from V and 5 bases from J, the gap between germline ends came to 14 bases. CDR3 sequence: CASSIGGQYQPQHF. CDR3 coding DNA: TGTGCCAGCAGCATAGGGGGACAATATCAGCCCCAGCATTTT.

V usage is TRBV10-3 and J usage is TRBJ2-7, with 9 positions matching TRBD2. The CDR3 loop spans 16 amino acids. From germline, CDR1 is ENHRY and CDR2 SYGVKD. V shed 4 bases and J 1 base; nucleotides not matched to a gene: 8. This CDR3 reads CAISAPGTSQSYEQYF. In DNA, the CDR3 is TGTGCCATCAGTGCCCCCGGGACTAGCCAATCCTACGAGCAGTACTTC.